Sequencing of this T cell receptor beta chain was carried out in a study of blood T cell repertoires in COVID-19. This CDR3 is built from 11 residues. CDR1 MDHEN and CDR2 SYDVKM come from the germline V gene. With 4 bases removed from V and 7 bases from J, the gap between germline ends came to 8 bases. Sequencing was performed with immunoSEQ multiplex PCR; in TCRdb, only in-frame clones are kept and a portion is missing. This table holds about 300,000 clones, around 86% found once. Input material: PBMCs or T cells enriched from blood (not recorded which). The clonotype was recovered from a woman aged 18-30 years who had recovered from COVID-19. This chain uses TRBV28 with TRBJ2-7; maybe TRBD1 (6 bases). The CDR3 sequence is CASSSRGEQYF. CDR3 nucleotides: TGTGCCAGCAGTTCTAGGGGGGAGCAGTACTTC.